This T cell receptor (beta chain) appears in the sequencing data of a study of CD8 T cells in ankylosing spondylitis. Study-wide results and limits: Seemingly characteristic of ankylosing spondylitis blood was a TCR beta motif consisting of about 8 highly homologous variants.

TCRdb re-called the 5' RACE reads with MiXCR, one entry per CDR3 protein. The sample shows 450,000 to 550,000 distinct CDR3 sequences, 5.3% of them seen only once. The CDR3 has 15 amino acids. Trimming took 5 bases from V and 3 from J; bases not matched to a gene: 4. The germline V gene encodes CDR1 SEHNR and CDR2 FQNEAQ (reference sequence). This clonotype was recorded many times. Its target is not known. The sequence derives from a male donor with ankylosing spondylitis. Material: blood, either unsorted or a sorted T cell fraction (not recorded which). V gene TRBV7-9 combines with J gene TRBJ1-1; 12 bases agree with TRBD1. Here the CDR3 DNA reads TGTGCCAGCAGCCACCGGGACAGGGGGCACACTGAAGCTTTCTTT. Translated: CASSHRDRGHTEAFF.